What follows are 3 T cell receptor beta chains derived from one specimen sequenced in a study of blood T cells in healthy people across ages (dated by TCRdb to 2015 to 2017). Library construction relied on 5' RACE. TCRdb records Illumina HiSeq 2500 as the sequencer. A second about 7 to 11 cycle PCR used a sample-barcoded 5' primer and a J-beta primer mix. In TCRdb, the public reads were trimmed at Q25 with fastp and aligned with MiXCR, with productive beta chains retained. When rows share a CDR3 protein, they turn into one entry using the most common DNA and genes. The sample profile shows roughly 800,000 distinct CDR3 sequences; roughly 60% of them were found once. Roughly 22% of the sample goes to the ten largest clones. The sequencing input was blood. The receptors come from a man between 25 and 39 years old in good health.

J is TRBJ1-1 and V is TRBV25-1, with D unresolved. Germline V lookup: CDR1 MGHDK, CDR2 SYGVNS. Trimming removed 3 bases from V and 7 bases from J, with 0 bases in between. The CDR3 contains 9 residues. The CDR3 here is CASSDEAFF. The CDR3 DNA sequence: TGTGCCAGCAGTGATGAAGCTTTCTTT.

The CDR3: CASTKSGDQETQYF. The CDR3, as DNA: TGTGCCAGCACCAAAAGCGGGGACCAAGAGACCCAGTACTTC. The rearrangement uses TRBV9 and TRBJ2-5, with 7 positions matching TRBD2. The germline CDR1 and CDR2 sequences are SGDLS and YYNGEE. The CDR3 loop spans 14 amino acids. J gave up 0 bases and V 6 bases, and 5 bases lay outside the gene matches.

J is TRBJ2-7 and V is TRBV29-1; D remains ambiguous. This CDR3 region has 12 residues. Per the germline V gene, CDR1 is SQVTM and CDR2 is ANQGSEA. Trimming removed 1 base from V and 6 bases from J, with 10 bases in between. This CDR3 reads CSVEVQEREQYF. The CDR3 DNA reads TGCAGCGTTGAAGTGCAAGAACGCGAGCAGTACTTC.